Sequencing of this TCR beta chain was carried out in a study of T cell changes during pregnancy in multiple sclerosis. The assay was immunoSEQ multiplex PCR, and TCRdb's table has in-frame clones only and misses some. The table has around 64,000 clones, over 90% seen once. The CDR3 spans 19 residues. Trimming took 0 bases from V and 0 from J, leaving 18 bases between them. Germline CDR1 MNHEY, CDR2 SMNVEV (reference sequence). The TCR comes from a female donor with multiple sclerosis, enrolled in a pregnancy study. The chain employs TRBV27 and TRBJ2-4; D remains unclear. The specimen was CD8+ T cells from peripheral blood mononuclear cells, collected in the third trimester of pregnancy. CDR3 sequence (DNA): TGTGCCAGCAGTTTATCGATGTGGAGCAGTAGTCTAGCCAAAAACATTCAGTACTTC. This codes for CASSLSMWSSSLAKNIQYF.